A selection of T cell receptor beta chains follows, all from one sample in a study of shared clonotypes between healthy human individuals. The repertoire was sequenced with immunoSEQ multiplex PCR; TCRdb's copy has only in-frame clones and lacks some. Of about 580,000 clones listed, about 98% were seen once; the top ten hold 0.3% to 0.35%. Sequences were obtained from naive CD8+ T cells sorted from blood. The receptors shown here come from a young man in good health. Each CDR3 is given with its conserved first and last residue. A D gene is named only where the DNA matches it firmly. Where a row states a size, it is once, few, many or the class of an expanded clone; other rows omit it.

TRBV5-6	TRBD2	TRBJ2-5	once	TGTGCCACCACCACTAGCGGACACCTTCAAGAGACCCAGTACTTC	CATTTSGHLQETQYF
TRBV4-1	NA	TRBJ1-1	NA	TGCGCCAGCAGCCAAATGAGGGACACTGAAGCTTTCTTT	CASSQMRDTEAFF
TRBV5-1	NA	TRBJ2-7	NA	TGCGCCAGCAGCTTTGCAGAGTCGTCTCCTCACGCCTACGAGCAGTACTTC	CASSFAESSPHAYEQYF
TRBV5-8	TRBD1	TRBJ2-7	NA	TGTGCCAGCAGCCTGACTTCAGGGGGAAGATACGAGCAGTACTTC	CASSLTSGGRYEQYF
TRBV4-1	TRBD1	TRBJ1-2	NA	TGCGCCAGCAGCCAAGATCCTAAGGCCTATCAGGGGGTTAGCTATGGCTACACCTTC	CASSQDPKAYQGVSYGYTF
TRBV7-8	TRBD1	TRBJ2-1	NA	TGTGCCAGCAGTACCGACAGGGTGGTATCGTTCTTC	CASSTDRVVSFF
TRBV7-8	TRBD2	TRBJ2-7	NA	TGTGCCAGCAGCCGCACGACTAGCGGGAGTTACGAGCAGTACTTC	CASSRTTSGSYEQYF
TRBV4-1	NA	TRBJ2-3	NA	TGCGCCAGCTCGGGGGCAGATACGCAGTATTTT	CASSGADTQYF
TRBV13	NA	TRBJ2-1	NA	TGTGCCAGCAGCTTGGCGGAGGGGCAGTTCTTC	CASSLAEGQFF
TRBV2	NA	TRBJ2-1	few	TGTGCCAGCAGTGGCAATGAGCAGTTCTTC	CASSGNEQFF
TRBV10-3	TRBD2	TRBJ2-7	NA	TGTGCCATCAGCCGGGGGGAGGGATGGGACGAGCAGTACTTC	CAISRGEGWDEQYF
TRBV5-1	NA	TRBJ2-1	NA	TGCGCCAGCACCCTCGCGAGCTCCTACAATGAGCAGTTCTTC	CASTLASSYNEQFF
TRBV27	NA	TRBJ2-7	NA	TGTGCCAGCAGTTGGGGCCAGGGAGAGCAGTACTTC	CASSWGQGEQYF
TRBV4-3	TRBD2	TRBJ2-1	NA	TGCGCCAGCAGCCAAGATTCAGTAGGGACTAGCGGGAGTTCGAGCTCCTACAATGAGCAGTTCTTC	CASSQDSVGTSGSSSSYNEQFF
TRBV11-2	TRBD1	TRBJ2-2	NA	TGTGCCAGCAGCCCGGGGACAGGGGGCTTGGCCGGGGAGCTGTTTTTT	CASSPGTGGLAGELFF
TRBV28	NA	TRBJ1-5	NA	TGTGCCAGCAGTATCAGACTGGGGAATCAGCCCCAGCATTTT	CASSIRLGNQPQHF
TRBV19	TRBD1	TRBJ1-5	NA	TGTGCCAGTAAGGGACAGGGAATACAGCCCCAGCATTTT	CASKGQGIQPQHF
TRBV9	NA	TRBJ2-3	NA	TGTGCCAGCAGCCCGGGACCCTCACCAGATACGCAGTATTTT	CASSPGPSPDTQYF
TRBV7-9	NA	TRBJ1-5	NA	TGTGCCAGCAGCCTGTGGGAGTATCAGCCCCAGCATTTT	CASSLWEYQPQHF
TRBV15	NA	TRBJ1-3	few	TGTGCCACCAGCAGAGCGAGCAGCTCTGGAAACACCATATATTTT	CATSRASSSGNTIYF
TRBV9	TRBD2	TRBJ2-1	NA	TGTGCCAGCAGCCTCCCCCCGAGCGGGAGTTTTAATGAGCAGTTCTTC	CASSLPPSGSFNEQFF
TRBV5-1	NA	TRBJ2-7	NA	TGCGCCAGCAGCGCCCAAGGTGGTCAGAGCTCCTACGAGCAGTACTTC	CASSAQGGQSSYEQYF
TRBV28	NA	TRBJ1-2	NA	TGTGCCAGCAGTTTACTCCAAGAGACAGGAATAACCTATGGCTACACCTTC	CASSLLQETGITYGYTF
TRBV7-2	NA	TRBJ1-1	NA	TGTGCCAGCAGCTACGACGACACTGAAGCTTTCTTT	CASSYDDTEAFF
TRBV5-6	TRBD1	TRBJ2-7	NA	TGTGCCAGCAACATCCGGGACAGGGGCCTGTACGAGCAGTACTTC	CASNIRDRGLYEQYF
TRBV2	NA	TRBJ1-4	NA	TGTGCCAGCAGTGAAGCTGGACAGACTTATAATGAAAAACTGTTTTTT	CASSEAGQTYNEKLFF
TRBV11-3	NA	TRBJ2-2	NA	TGTGCCAGCAGCTCCCGATCTGAGGGCCCCGGGGAGCTGTTTTTT	CASSSRSEGPGELFF
TRBV11-2	NA	TRBJ2-1	NA	TGTGCCAGCAGGTTACGGAGTTTCGATGAGCAGTTCTTC	CASRLRSFDEQFF
TRBV5-5	NA	TRBJ2-1	NA	TGTGCCAGCAGCTTGGGGGTCCCGCAGTTCTTC	CASSLGVPQFF
TRBV28	NA	TRBJ2-3	NA	TGTGCCAGCAGTCAGGGGCCTACAGATACGCAGTATTTT	CASSQGPTDTQYF
TRBV13	TRBD2	TRBJ2-1	NA	TGTGCCAGCAGCTTGGGACTAGCGGGAAACTACAATGAGCAGTTCTTC	CASSLGLAGNYNEQFF
TRBV7-8	NA	TRBJ1-5	NA	TGTGCCAGCAGCTTAGCCGGGGTTAATCAGCCCCAGCATTTT	CASSLAGVNQPQHF
TRBV27	NA	TRBJ2-3	NA	TGTGCCAGCAGTTTCGGGGGGCCAAGCACAGATACGCAGTATTTT	CASSFGGPSTDTQYF
TRBV5-1	NA	TRBJ2-3	NA	TGCGCCAGCAGCTTGGAGCAGGGAACAGATACGCAGTATTTT	CASSLEQGTDTQYF
TRBV30	NA	TRBJ1-1	NA	TGTGCCTGGAGTGTTTTGAACACTGAAGCTTTCTTT	CAWSVLNTEAFF
TRBV11-2	TRBD2	TRBJ2-3	NA	TGTGCCAGCAGCTCGGGAGGGCCCACAGATACGCAGTATTTT	CASSSGGPTDTQYF
TRBV7-2	NA	TRBJ2-5	once	TGTGCCAGCAGCTTAGCGCTAAAAGGGACAGCGGGTCGAGAGACCCAGTACTTC	CASSLALKGTAGRETQYF
TRBV7-8	TRBD1	TRBJ2-6	NA	TGTGCCAGCAGCCTAGGCGGACAGGGGGCGCCTGGGGCCAACGTCCTGACTTTC	CASSLGGQGAPGANVLTF
TRBV7-6	TRBD2	TRBJ2-3	NA	TGTGCCAGCAGCTTAGCAGCGGGAGTGAGTACGCAGTATTTT	CASSLAAGVSTQYF